This TCR beta chain was profiled in a study of OX40 agonist ivuxolimab in advanced cancers. This CDR3 spans 14 amino acids. Per germline, CDR1 LNHDA and CDR2 SQIVND (reference sequence). Trimming took 7 bases from V and 4 from J, leaving 16 bases between them. Using immunoSEQ multiplex PCR, the repertoire was profiled, and TCRdb retains in-frame clones only, with some absent. The sample comprises about 65,000 clones, around 86% of which are singletons, and over 0.35% rests with the top ten. Exclusion applied to patients with autoimmune disease history or systemic immunosuppression. The TCR comes from an adult with an advanced solid tumor such as melanoma, head and neck, liver or kidney cancer. This chain links TRBV19 with TRBJ1-2, with D maybe TRBD1 (6 bases). The starting material was CD4+ or CD8+ T cells sorted from blood, obtained in a trial of the OX40 agonist ivuxolimab. The CDR3 reads CASNEGGRGYGYTF. The CDR3 nucleotides read TGTGCCAGTAACGAGGGGGGCAGGGGCTATGGCTACACCTTC.